The present entry profiles one T cell receptor (beta chain) with its context. Germline CDR1 is MDHEN and CDR2 is SYDVKM. CDR3 length: 13 residues. Losses at the gene ends were 11 bases for V and 2 bases for J; bases not matched to a gene: 5. Some clones are missing from TCRdb's copy, which holds only in-frame ones; the method was immunoSEQ multiplex PCR. The sample contains tens of thousands of clones, about 91% of which appear only once. This sample was taken from a study of cytomegalovirus exposure and HLA in healthy donors. Sequenced input: PBMCs. This receptor was taken from a woman aged 30 to 39 in good health and CMV-seronegative. The chain has TRBV28 and TRBJ1-1; 10 nucleotides agree with TRBD1. The CDR3 DNA is TGTGCCGTGGACAGGGGGTTTAACACTGAAGCTTTCTTT. Amino acid sequence: CAVDRGFNTEAFF.